These 25 T cell receptor beta chains came from one sample sequenced in a study of vaccination and CD4 T cells after COVID-19. Treatment described: approximately 9-day PBMC culture with coronavirus spike peptide pools or control peptides (ViraFEST assay). The unexposed donor provided CD4+ T cells, which were taken before the COVID-19 pandemic (2011-2018). The assay that was used to sequence DNA from cultured CD4+ T cells was the Oncomine TCR Beta short-read assay. In TCRdb, the PCR reads were re-called with MiXCR into one record per CDR3 protein. The table has 2,500 to 3,000 distinct CDR3 sequences, approximately 30% seen once. The antigens these receptors bind are not known. The sequenced material came from CD4+ T cells from blood, cultured in vitro. The receptors here all came from a human donor in good health.

This chain links TRBV20-1 with TRBJ1-6; the D gene is possibly TRBD1 (6 bases). Trimming removed 5 bases at V and 16 bases at J, with 24 bases between. CDR3 length: 14 residues. Germline V gene data show CDR1 as DFQATT and CDR2 as SNEGSKA (reference sequence). DNA of the CDR3: TGCAGTGCTGGGGGATACGGGGGCGAGAGCTCTCTCCACTTT. Its protein product is CSAGGYGGESSLHF.

V and J are TRBV7-3 and TRBJ1-1; 7 nucleotides agree with TRBD1. The CDR3 contains 14 residues. The V gene's germline CDR1 is SGHTA and CDR2 FQGTGA. V lost 6 bases and J lost 1; bases outside the gene matches: 5. The CDR3 sequence is CASRSTGANTEAFF. In nucleotides, the CDR3 is TGTGCCAGCAGGTCTACAGGGGCGAACACTGAAGCTTTCTTT.

Judged by abundance, this clonotype is medium-sized (0.01 to 0.1%). The V and J genes are TRBV15 and TRBJ2-5; 7 bases line up with TRBD2. V trimming: 3 bases; J trimming: 1 base; junction bases outside the gene matches: 2. The CDR3 is made up of 14 amino acids. Germline V gene sequence: CDR1 LNHNV, CDR2 YYDKDF (reference sequence). Written as DNA, the CDR3 is TGTGCCACCAGCAGGGGGGGGGTCCAAGAGACCCAGTACTTC. Translation gives CATSRGGVQETQYF.

This clonotype was counted between two and nine times. The rearrangement joins TRBV7-9 to TRBJ1-2, with D possibly matching TRBD1 (6 bases). The CDR3 length is 15 residues. The V gene lost 5 bases and the J gene lost 4 bases, with 17 bases spanning the gap. Germline CDR1 SEHNR, CDR2 FQNEAQ (reference sequence). This CDR3 reads CASSPTGGRIYGYTF. DNA for the CDR3: TGTGCCAGCAGCCCAACTGGGGGGCGGATCTATGGCTACACCTTC.

The V call is TRBV5-4, the J call TRBJ2-3; the D gene is possibly TRBD2 (5 bases). Deletions cut 1 base from V and 0 bases from J, with 12 bases between. The CDR3 consists of 16 residues. Germline V gene data show CDR1 as SGHNT and CDR2 as YYREEE (reference sequence). CDR3 nucleotides: TGTGCCAGCAGCTTGTTCTTAGCGCGTAGCACAGATACGCAGTATTTT. Translating it yields CASSLFLARSTDTQYF.

The chain carries TRBV5-1 and TRBJ2-1; the match to TRBD1 covers 9 bases. Germline CDR1 SGHRS, CDR2 YFSETQ. The CDR3 loop spans 12 amino acids. V gave up 4 bases and J gave up 10 bases; unmatched junction bases: 3. CDR3 sequence (DNA): TGCGCCAGCAGCCGGGACAGGGAAGAGCAGTTCTTC. Its translation: CASSRDREEQFF. Filled out from reference TRBV5-1 and TRBJ2-1, the complete variable domain reads KAGVTQTPRYLIKTRGQQVTLSCSPISGHRSVSWYQQTPGQGLQFLFEYFSETQRNKGNFPGRFSGRQFSNSRSEMNVSTLELGDSALYLCASSRDREEQFFGPGTRLTVL.

There are a few counts of this clonotype. V usage is TRBV7-2 and J usage is TRBJ1-5; no clear D gene. Germline V gene data show CDR1 as SGHTA and CDR2 as FQGNSA. The CDR3 covers 13 residues. V was pared by 1 base and J by 7 bases, with 8 bases between. CDR3 in DNA: TGTGCCAGCAGCTTAGGGGAGGAACAGCCCCAGCATTTT. Its protein product is CASSLGEEQPQHF.

The CDR3 coding sequence is TGCAGTGCTCTCCCGATCAGCGGGGGGGAGTCAGATACGCAGTATTTT. Its protein product is CSALPISGGESDTQYF. This chain joins TRBV20-1 and TRBJ2-3; the match to TRBD2 covers 10 bases. With 5 bases clipped from V and 4 bases from J, the junction kept 12 bases outside the gene matches. The CDR3 totals 16 residues. The V gene's germline CDR1 is DFQATT and CDR2 SNEGSKA (reference sequence).

In its sample, this clonotype was seen a few times. This rearrangement joins TRBV20-1 to TRBJ1-1; 9 positions agree with TRBD1. In germline, CDR1 is DFQATT, CDR2 SNEGSKA (reference sequence). Trimming cost V 6 bases and J 4 bases; bases outside gene matches: 6. This CDR3 region has 13 residues. The CDR3 reads CSAPRDRATEAFF. As DNA, the CDR3 is TGCAGTGCGCCCCGGGACAGGGCCACTGAAGCTTTCTTT.

The rearrangement uses TRBV6-4 and TRBJ1-3; D ambiguous. This CDR3 region has 15 residues. Looked up from germline, CDR1 is MRHNA and CDR2 is SNTAGT. The germline V and J ends were trimmed by 7 bases and 2 bases, with 15 bases remaining between them. The CDR3 loop is CASMEGPGTGNTIYF. The CDR3 DNA sequence: TGTGCCAGCATGGAAGGGCCTGGAACTGGAAACACCATATATTTT.

This clonotype was counted only a few times. The V call is TRBV6-5, the J call TRBJ2-3, with a possible D match to TRBD2 (6 bases). CDR1 and CDR2 (germline): MNHEY, SVGAGI. V was cut by 2 bases and J by 0 bases, with 21 bases left in between. The CDR3 spans 19 residues. CDR3: CASSYALGREKTSTDTQYF. The CDR3 coding sequence is TGTGCCAGCAGTTACGCCCTTGGGCGGGAAAAAACTAGCACAGATACGCAGTATTTT.

As regards this clonotype: One end of the junction is discordant with germline, which a read error may explain. The V and J genes are TRBV5-1 and TRBJ2-2, with TRBD2 as a possible D gene (6 bases). Germline assignment: CDR1 SGHRS and CDR2 YFSETQ. The CDR3 has 13 residues. The CDR3 coding sequence is TGCGCCAGCAGCTTCCAGACCACCGGGGGGCTGTTTTTT. Translation gives CASSFQTTGGLFF.

This clonotype was found a few times. This chain connects TRBV7-9 to TRBJ2-7, with 8 bases fitting TRBD1. This CDR3 comprises 15 residues. The junction had 7 bases not matched to a gene; V was cut back by 5 bases and J by 1 base. CDR1 SEHNR and CDR2 FQNEAQ come from the germline V gene (reference sequence). The CDR3 region is CASSRLGDRSYEQYF. CDR3 nucleotide sequence: TGTGCCAGCAGCCGCCTCGGGGACAGGTCCTACGAGCAGTACTTC.

This clonotype was seen a few times. The V call is TRBV29-1, the J call TRBJ2-3, with D hard to call. Trimming removed 5 bases from V and 4 bases from J, with 16 bases in between. Germline V lookup: CDR1 SQVTM, CDR2 ANQGSEA. The CDR3 consists of 14 residues. The CDR3 reads CSVSGPGLADTQYF. CDR3 DNA sequence: TGCAGCGTTTCCGGGCCGGGCTTGGCAGATACGCAGTATTTT.

This clonotype was seen a handful of times. This sequence joins TRBV5-4 and TRBJ2-7; D perhaps matches TRBD2 (5 bases). Trimming took 9 bases from V and 0 from J, leaving 13 bases between them. The CDR3 length is 13 residues. Germline-derived CDR1 and CDR2 are SGHNT and YYREEE (reference sequence). The CDR3 region is CATSTAGSYEQYF. The CDR3, as DNA: TGTGCCACCTCGACGGCGGGCTCCTACGAGCAGTACTTC.

The V call is TRBV28, the J call TRBJ1-1; D gene unclear. Germline V gives CDR1 MDHEN, CDR2 SYDVKM. This CDR3 has 19 amino acids. Deletions cut 8 bases from V and 2 bases from J, with 30 bases between. This chain's CDR3 is CASRRLGRYVNMGNTEAFF. CDR3 bases: TGTGCCAGCCGAAGATTGGGCAGGTACGTCAACATGGGTAACACTGAAGCTTTCTTT.

This clonotype was seen a handful of times. One end of the junction varies from germline; a read error may be responsible. The CDR3 region is CASSLSTKSAFF. The DNA for the CDR3 is TGTGCCAGCAGCTTATCCACGAAGTCAGCTTTCTTT. V and J are TRBV28 and TRBJ1-1; unclear D gene. This CDR3 comprises 12 residues. The germline CDR1 and CDR2 sequences are MDHEN and SYDVKM. Based on the CDR3 plus reference TRBV28 and TRBJ1-1, the full variable domain is DVKVTQSSRYLVKRTGEKVFLECVQDMDHENMFWYRQDPGLGLRLIYFSYDVKMKEKGDIPEGYSVSREKKERFSLILESASTNQTSMYLCASSLSTKSAFFGQGTRLTVV.

A few counts support this clonotype. The gene calls are TRBV15 and TRBJ2-2; D is ambiguous. V lost 1 base and J lost 7, with 10 bases in between. The germline gives CDR1 LNHNV, CDR2 YYDKDF (reference sequence). The CDR3 loop spans 14 amino acids. As DNA, the CDR3 is TGTGCCACCAGCAGAGCGGTCCGCGACGGGGAGCTGTTTTTT. Amino acids: CATSRAVRDGELFF.

The rearrangement joins TRBV12-3 or TRBV12-4 to TRBJ2-5; 7 nucleotides line up with TRBD1. The CDR3 loop spans 14 amino acids. With V trimmed by 5 bases and J by 1 base, 4 bases remained unmatched. The CDR3 loop is CASSTYRGQETQYF. The CDR3, as DNA: TGTGCCAGCAGTACTTACAGGGGCCAAGAGACCCAGTACTTC.

The sample holds a few counts of this clonotype. This sequence joins TRBV7-3 and TRBJ2-1; 9 bases match TRBD1. From germline, CDR1 is SGHTA and CDR2 FQGTGA. The junction had 13 bases not matched to a gene; V was cut back by 5 bases and J by 5 bases. The CDR3 is made up of 17 amino acids. CDR3: CASSPGTGPFGDNEQFF. CDR3 DNA sequence: TGTGCCAGCAGCCCCGGGACAGGGCCATTTGGGGACAATGAGCAGTTCTTC.

The chain is built from TRBV30 and TRBJ1-2, with D perhaps matching TRBD1 (6 bases). Germline CDR1 reads GTSNPN; CDR2 reads SVGIG (reference sequence). This CDR3 is 13 amino acids long. Trimming shortened V by 6 bases and J by 4 bases, and 15 bases separated the two germline ends. The CDR3 DNA sequence: TGTGCCTGTCAGTCGGGGGCGGGCTATGGCTACACCTTC. This sequence encodes CACQSGAGYGYTF. The full variable domain, rest sourced from reference TRBV30 and TRBJ1-2, is SQTIHQWPATLVQPVGSPLSLECTVEGTSNPNLYWYRQAAGRGLQLLFYSVGIGQISSEVPQNLSASRPQDRQFILSSKKLLLSDSGFYLCACQSGAGYGYTFGSGTRLTVV.

In its sample, this clonotype ranks as medium-sized. This chain links TRBV7-2 with TRBJ1-6, with a possible D match to TRBD1 (6 bases). The CDR3 covers 15 residues. Germline V gene sequence: CDR1 SGHTA, CDR2 FQGNSA. V was cut by 4 bases and J by 10 bases, with 17 bases left in between. In DNA, the CDR3 is TGTGCCAGCAGCTCGCCTTTTAGGGGGAGATCACCCCTCCACTTT. It encodes CASSSPFRGRSPLHF.

Points on this clonotype: A junction boundary mismatches the germline segment, possibly from a read error. The V gene is TRBV2, the J gene TRBJ1-1; D is undetermined. Germline assignment: CDR1 SNHLY and CDR2 FYNNEI. This CDR3 contains 13 residues. The CDR3: CASSEEVNTEASF. CDR3 nucleotides: TGTGCCAGCAGTGAAGAAGTGAACACTGAAGCTTCCTTT. Using reference TRBV2 and TRBJ1-1 for the parts outside the CDR3, the full variable domain is EPEVTQTPSHQVTQMGQEVILRCVPISNHLYFYWYRQILGQKVEFLVSFYNNEISEKSEIFDDQFSVERPDGSNFTLKIRSTKLEDSAMYFCASSEEVNTEASFGQGTRLTVV.

This sequence joins TRBV25-1 and TRBJ1-4; D is ambiguous. Germline CDR1 is MGHDK and CDR2 is SYGVNS. The CDR3 sequence is 13 residues long. V shed 0 bases and J shed 7 bases, with 6 bases lying between them. DNA for the CDR3: TGTGCCAGCAGTGAATATACCAGTGAAAAACTGTTTTTT. The encoded protein is CASSEYTSEKLFF.

This clonotype was seen only a few times. The rearrangement links TRBV20-1 to TRBJ1-1, with D possibly TRBD1 on 5 matching bases. From germline, CDR1 is DFQATT and CDR2 SNEGSKA (reference sequence). The V and J ends lost 3 bases and 0 bases respectively, with 14 bases between them. CDR3 length equals 15 residues. In DNA, the CDR3 is TGCAGTGCTAGCGAACCCAGGGTTATGAACACTGAAGCTTTCTTT. Amino acid sequence: CSASEPRVMNTEAFF.